Below are 22 T cell receptor beta chains sequenced from a single sample in a study of blood T cell repertoires in COVID-19. TCRdb keeps only in-frame clones here, not all; method: immunoSEQ multiplex PCR. The sample lists some 120,000 clones; about 74% were seen once. The sequenced material came from peripheral blood. The source is a man aged 55-75 years with acute or convalescent COVID-19.

This chain uses TRBV4-1 with TRBJ2-3, with TRBD2 identical over 10 bases. Losses at the gene ends were 0 bases for V and 4 bases for J; bases not matched to a gene: 7. Germline loops: CDR1 MGHRA, CDR2 YSYEKL. CDR3 length equals 17 residues. The CDR3 bases are TGCGCCAGCAGCCAAGAACCTCTAGCGGGGGCATCAGATACGCAGTATTTT. Translated, it gives CASSQEPLAGASDTQYF.

The chain employs TRBV5-1 and TRBJ2-1; 8 bases map to TRBD1. Germline values: CDR1 SGHRS, CDR2 YFSETQ. The CDR3 totals 15 residues. V was clipped by 2 bases and J by 6 bases; unmatched bases: 7. This CDR3 reads CASSFGRGLGNEQFF. The CDR3 coding sequence is TGCGCCAGCAGCTTTGGCAGGGGGCTCGGCAATGAGCAGTTCTTC.

This clone is a singleton in its sample. This chain links TRBV7-8 with TRBJ1-3, with D unclear. The V and J ends lost 5 bases and 1 base respectively, with 15 bases between them. The CDR3 runs 16 residues. Per the germline V gene, CDR1 is SGHVS and CDR2 is FQNEAQ. Here the CDR3 reads CASSLQTANSGNTIYF. Here the CDR3 DNA reads TGTGCCAGCAGCCTCCAAACAGCAAATTCTGGAAACACCATATATTTT.

This clone was counted a few times. V is TRBV10-3 and J is TRBJ2-6; 7 nucleotides agree with TRBD1. The germline V gene encodes CDR1 ENHRY and CDR2 SYGVKD. The CDR3 loop spans 15 amino acids. V was pared by 9 bases and J by 0 bases, with 5 bases of the junction left unmatched. The CDR3 sequence is CAIKGTDSGANVLTF. The CDR3 region has the DNA TGTGCCATAAAGGGGACAGACTCTGGGGCCAACGTCCTGACTTTC.

This clone was seen repeatedly, ten times or more. V is TRBV5-6 and J is TRBJ2-2; 10 bases fit TRBD2. The CDR3 spans 17 residues. The ends lost 6 bases at V and 8 bases at J; junction bases unmatched: 16. Germline V gene data show CDR1 as SGHDT and CDR2 as YYEEEE. This chain's CDR3 is CASTPFGLAEISGELFF. In nucleotides, the CDR3 is TGTGCCAGCACCCCATTCGGACTAGCGGAAATCTCAGGGGAGCTGTTTTTT.

This clone has just a few counts. The chain joins TRBV27 to TRBJ2-5; D perhaps matches TRBD1 (5 bases). This CDR3 comprises 15 residues. Trimming removed 6 bases from V and 4 bases from J, with 18 bases in between. In germline, CDR1 is MNHEY, CDR2 SMNVEV (reference sequence). The CDR3: CASRASGAGGETQYF. In DNA form, the CDR3 reads TGTGCCAGCAGAGCGTCTGGGGCCGGCGGAGAGACCCAGTACTTC.

This clone was detected once. J is TRBJ1-1 and V is TRBV7-2; D remains unclear. Per germline, CDR1 SGHTA and CDR2 FQGNSA. Trimming shortened V by 5 bases and J by 11 bases, and 15 bases separated the two germline ends. The CDR3 runs 12 residues. The CDR3 region is CASSLDGDRAFF. The CDR3 coding sequence is TGTGCCAGCAGCCTCGACGGGGATAGGGCTTTCTTT.

J is TRBJ1-1 and V is TRBV6-6; 7 bases match TRBD1. V trimming: 6 bases; J trimming: 0 bases; junction bases outside the gene matches: 4. This CDR3 spans 14 amino acids. Germline V gives CDR1 MNHNY, CDR2 SVGAGI (reference sequence). DNA for the CDR3: TGTGCCAGCAGCCAGGGGGGACTGAACACTGAAGCTTTCTTT. Translating it yields CASSQGGLNTEAFF.

This chain connects TRBV10-2 to TRBJ1-3; the D gene is possibly TRBD1 (5 bases). Looked up from germline, CDR1 is WSHSY and CDR2 is SAAADI. This CDR3 has 16 amino acids. Deletions cut 1 base from V and 2 bases from J, with 12 bases between. Here the CDR3 DNA reads TGCGCCAGCAGTGAGTGGAGGGACCCTCCTGGAAACACCATATATTTT. This gives the protein CASSEWRDPPGNTIYF.

The chain has TRBV5-1 and TRBJ1-2, with no clear D. The CDR3 is 17 amino acids. CDR1 SGHRS and CDR2 YFSETQ come from the germline V gene. V was shortened by 4 bases and J by 1 base, with 20 bases between the two germline ends. The CDR3 protein is CASSPNRRPNFNYGYTF. The CDR3 nucleotides read TGCGCCAGCAGCCCTAACCGGAGGCCAAACTTTAACTATGGCTACACCTTC.

The chain carries TRBV7-3 and TRBJ2-5; 9 bases fit TRBD2. The CDR3 runs to 14 residues. The V gene's germline CDR1 is SGHTA and CDR2 FQGTGA. The V and J ends lost 6 bases and 2 bases, in that order; junction bases with no gene match: 4. The CDR3: CASSLAGRQETQYF. The CDR3 coding sequence is TGTGCCAGCAGTCTAGCGGGAAGGCAAGAGACCCAGTACTTC.

The chain uses TRBV18 and TRBJ1-2; 7 bases are a match to TRBD1. The CDR3 extends over 13 amino acids. The germline V gene encodes CDR1 KGHSH and CDR2 LQKENI. J was trimmed by 6 bases and V by 4 bases; bases with no gene match: 5. CDR3 residues: CASSRDRVDGYTF. As DNA, the CDR3 is TGTGCCAGCTCACGTGACAGGGTGGATGGCTACACCTTC. Complete variable domain (other parts from reference TRBV18 and TRBJ1-2): NAGVMQNPRHLVRRRGQEARLRCSPMKGHSHVYWYRQLPEEGLKFMVYLQKENIIDESGMPKERFSAEFPKEGPSILRIQQVVRGDSAAYFCASSRDRVDGYTFGSGTRLTVV.

The gene calls are TRBV5-1 and TRBJ2-1; maybe TRBD2 (6 bases). The CDR3 sequence is 16 residues long. V lost 1 base and J 2 bases, leaving 13 bases between the germline ends. CDR1 and CDR2 from the germline V gene are SGHRS and YFSETQ. CDR3 in amino acids: CASSLISGGAYNEQFF. CDR3 nucleotides: TGCGCCAGCAGCTTGATTAGCGGAGGAGCCTACAATGAGCAGTTCTTC.

The chain combines TRBV18 with TRBJ1-1, with D unresolved. The CDR3 has 13 amino acids. Trimming removed 3 bases at V and 7 bases at J, with 12 bases between. From germline, CDR1 is KGHSH and CDR2 LQKENI. The CDR3 coding sequence is TGTGCCAGCTCACCTTTGGTTAACGGTGAAGCTTTCTTT. Protein sequence: CASSPLVNGEAFF.

This chain joins TRBV6-1 and TRBJ2-7, with D perhaps matching TRBD1 (7 bases). The V end lost 2 bases, the J end lost 6 bases, and 17 bases lay between the germline ends. The germline gives CDR1 MNHNS, CDR2 SASEGT. The CDR3 is 15 amino acids. This CDR3 reads CASSELGGGRSEQYF. DNA of the CDR3: TGTGCCAGCAGTGAATTAGGAGGGGGCAGGTCCGAGCAGTACTTC.

The chain has TRBV4-1 and TRBJ2-2; 10 nucleotides align to TRBD2. The CDR3 runs to 16 residues. Germline-derived CDR1 and CDR2 are MGHRA and YSYEKL. The trim removed 3 bases at V and 7 bases at J, leaving 8 bases unmatched. This chain's CDR3 is CASSQAASGGSGELFF. The CDR3 DNA reads as TGCGCCAGCAGCCAGGCCGCTAGCGGGGGTAGCGGGGAGCTGTTTTTT.

The CDR3, as DNA: TGTGCCAGCAGTGATCCCCGACAGGGGATTATAGACTACACCTTC. Amino acids: CASSDPRQGIIDYTF. This rearrangement joins TRBV25-1 to TRBJ1-2, with TRBD1 identical over 8 bases. Germline V gives CDR1 MGHDK, CDR2 SYGVNS. V gave up 3 bases and J gave up 10 bases; unmatched junction bases: 13. The CDR3 covers 15 residues.

The V call is TRBV15, the J call TRBJ1-5; tentatively, D is TRBD1 (5 bases). With 8 bases removed from V and 15 bases from J, the gap between germline ends came to 23 bases. The CDR3 consists of 13 residues. The germline V gene encodes CDR1 LNHNV and CDR2 YYDKDF (reference sequence). The CDR3 loop reads CATSDGGGYRGHF. The CDR3 nucleotides read TGTGCCACCTCTGACGGCGGGGGATATCGAGGGCATTTT.

V and J are TRBV10-3 and TRBJ1-1; 7 positions agree with TRBD1. The CDR3 is 14 residues long. Trimming removed 4 bases from V and 0 bases from J; junction bases left unmatched: 2. Germline-derived CDR1 and CDR2 are ENHRY and SYGVKD. DNA for the CDR3: TGTGCCATCAGTGCGACAGGGATGAACACTGAAGCTTTCTTT. As protein: CAISATGMNTEAFF.

This chain joins TRBV7-2 and TRBJ2-3, with D maybe TRBD1 (6 bases). The germline V gene has CDR1 SGHTA and CDR2 FQGNSA. This CDR3 is built from 14 residues. Trimming took off 3 bases at V and 5 bases at J, with 12 bases between the two ends. DNA of the CDR3: TGTGCCAGCAGCTTGGACAGCGGTGGAGATACGCAGTATTTT. This encodes CASSLDSGGDTQYF.

V usage is TRBV27 and J usage is TRBJ1-1, with D perhaps TRBD1 (6 bases). CDR3 length: 16 residues. Germline V CDR1 and CDR2: MNHEY, SMNVEV (reference sequence). Trimming pared 4 bases from V and 4 bases from J, leaving 19 bases between. CDR3 bases: TGTGCCAGCAGTTCCCGAGGGGGGGGCTTGAGCACTGAAGCTTTCTTT. As protein: CASSSRGGGLSTEAFF.

The chain has TRBV28 and TRBJ1-2; 8 nucleotides match TRBD1. The V gene end was trimmed by 7 bases and the J gene end by 8 bases; junction bases not matched to a gene: 12. Germline V gene sequence: CDR1 MDHEN, CDR2 SYDVKM. There are 14 residues in the CDR3. DNA for the CDR3: TGTGCCAGCAATGGAGGACAGGGTCAGTCCGGCTACACCTTC. The encoded protein is CASNGGQGQSGYTF.